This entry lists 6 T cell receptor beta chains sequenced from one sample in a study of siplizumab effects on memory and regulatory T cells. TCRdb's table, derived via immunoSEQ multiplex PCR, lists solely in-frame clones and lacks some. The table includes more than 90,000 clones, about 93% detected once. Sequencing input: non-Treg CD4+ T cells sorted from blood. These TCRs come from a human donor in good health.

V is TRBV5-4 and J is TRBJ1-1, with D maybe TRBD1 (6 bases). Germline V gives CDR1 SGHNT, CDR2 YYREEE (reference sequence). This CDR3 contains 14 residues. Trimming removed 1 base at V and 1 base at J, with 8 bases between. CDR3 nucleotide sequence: TGTGCCAGCAGCTTGACGGGACAGAACACTGAAGCTTTCTTT. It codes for CASSLTGQNTEAFF.

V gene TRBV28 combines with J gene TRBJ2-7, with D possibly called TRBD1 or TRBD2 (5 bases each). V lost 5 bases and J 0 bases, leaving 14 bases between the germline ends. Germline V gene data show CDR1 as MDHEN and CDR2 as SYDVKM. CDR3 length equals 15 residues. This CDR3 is CASSRKGPLSYEQYF. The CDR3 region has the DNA TGTGCCAGCAGTAGAAAGGGACCTCTCTCCTACGAGCAGTACTTC.

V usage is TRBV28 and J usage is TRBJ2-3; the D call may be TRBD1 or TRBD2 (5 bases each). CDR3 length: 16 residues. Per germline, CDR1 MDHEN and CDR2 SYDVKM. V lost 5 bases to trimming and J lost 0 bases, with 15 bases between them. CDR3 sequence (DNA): TGTGCCAGCAGTCTCCACGGGACGCGTAGCACAGATACGCAGTATTTT. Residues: CASSLHGTRSTDTQYF.

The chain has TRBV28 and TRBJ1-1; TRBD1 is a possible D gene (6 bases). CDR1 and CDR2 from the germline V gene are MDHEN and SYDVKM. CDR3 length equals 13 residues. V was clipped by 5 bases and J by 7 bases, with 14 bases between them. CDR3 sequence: CASSPNGQYEAFF. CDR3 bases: TGTGCCAGCAGTCCCAACGGACAGTATGAAGCTTTCTTT.

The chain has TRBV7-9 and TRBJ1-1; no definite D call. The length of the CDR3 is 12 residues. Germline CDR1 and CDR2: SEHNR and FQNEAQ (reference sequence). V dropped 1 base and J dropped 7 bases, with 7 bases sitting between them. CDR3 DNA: TGTGCCAGCAGCTTAGGTGGACTTGAAGCTTTCTTT. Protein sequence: CASSLGGLEAFF.

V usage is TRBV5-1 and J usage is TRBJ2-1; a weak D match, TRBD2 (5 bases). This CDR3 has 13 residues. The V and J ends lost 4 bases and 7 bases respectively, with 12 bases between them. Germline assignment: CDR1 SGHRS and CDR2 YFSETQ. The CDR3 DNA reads TGCGCCAGCAGCCTAGGGATAGCGAATGAGCAGTTCTTC. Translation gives CASSLGIANEQFF. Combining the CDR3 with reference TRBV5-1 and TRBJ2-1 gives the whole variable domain KAGVTQTPRYLIKTRGQQVTLSCSPISGHRSVSWYQQTPGQGLQFLFEYFSETQRNKGNFPGRFSGRQFSNSRSEMNVSTLELGDSALYLCASSLGIANEQFFGPGTRLTVL.